This passage covers 30 T cell receptor beta chains from one sample sequenced in a study of T cells after yellow fever vaccination. One entry per CDR3 protein, called by TCRdb with MiXCR from the 5' RACE reads. The sample carries 78,000 or so distinct CDR3 sequences, more than 5.5% recorded once. Sequencing used CD8+ T cells sorted from PBMCs, obtained approximately 11 days after the first yellow fever vaccination. These TCRs come from a man between 18 and 29 years old who received the YFV17D yellow fever vaccine.

This chain uses TRBV7-9 with TRBJ2-5, with D maybe TRBD2 (6 bases). Trimming left V 7 bases short and J 2 bases short, with 20 bases between. CDR1 is SEHNR and CDR2 is FQNEAQ in the germline V gene (reference sequence). This CDR3 is built from 16 residues. CDR3 in DNA: TGTGCCAGCAACCGCCCCGGGACTTCCGCTCAAGAGACCCAGTACTTC. Translated, it gives CASNRPGTSAQETQYF.

This clonotype appeared many times. This chain links TRBV29-1 with TRBJ1-1; weak D call: TRBD1 (6 bases). The CDR3 sequence is 11 residues long. Germline V gene data show CDR1 as SQVTM and CDR2 as ANQGSEA. Trimming cost V 7 bases and J 8 bases, with 14 bases left between them. The CDR3 nucleotides read TGCAGCGGCGTGAGCAGGGGAGAAGCTTTCTTT. This encodes CSGVSRGEAFF.

The genes are TRBV20-1 and TRBJ2-2, with D unclear. Germline lookup yields CDR1 DFQATT and CDR2 SNEGSKA (reference sequence). The CDR3 has 15 residues. Trimming stripped 2 bases from V and 1 base from J, with 11 bases between. CDR3 loop: CSARSLSGNTGELFF. CDR3 bases: TGCAGTGCTAGAAGTCTCTCGGGGAACACCGGGGAGCTGTTTTTT.

As regards this clonotype: This may be a read error, as it is one base from a much larger clone. J is TRBJ1-2 and V is TRBV6-5; 7 positions agree with TRBD1. Germline V CDR1 and CDR2: MNHEY, SVGAGI. V lost 4 bases and J lost 7; bases outside the gene matches: 9. This CDR3 comprises 14 residues. CDR3 amino acids: CASSCEGADGGYTF. Written as DNA, the CDR3 is TGTGCCAGCAGTTGCGAGGGGGCTGATGGTGGCTACACCTTC.

This clonotype showed up many times. The chain carries TRBV12-3 or TRBV12-4 and TRBJ1-5; 10 bases are a match to TRBD1. V trimming: 6 bases; J trimming: 0 bases; junction bases outside the gene matches: 2. The CDR3 is 15 residues long. This CDR3 reads CASRRTGGSNQPQHF. The CDR3 nucleotides read TGTGCCAGCAGGAGGACAGGGGGTAGCAATCAGCCCCAGCATTTT.

The chain carries TRBV5-1 and TRBJ1-1; D remains ambiguous. Germline lookup yields CDR1 SGHRS and CDR2 YFSETQ. V was clipped by 4 bases and J by 1 base, with 14 bases between them. The CDR3 has 15 amino acids. The CDR3 loop is CASSIRLAQNTEAFF. The DNA for the CDR3 is TGCGCCAGCAGCATACGACTCGCCCAGAACACTGAAGCTTTCTTT.

This rearrangement joins TRBV7-8 to TRBJ2-3; 7 bases are a match to TRBD1. Germline V gene data show CDR1 as SGHVS and CDR2 as FQNEAQ. The ends lost 5 bases at V and 0 bases at J; junction bases unmatched: 5. This CDR3 is 15 amino acids long. The CDR3 sequence: CASSEGATSTDTQYF. DNA of the CDR3: TGTGCCAGCAGCGAGGGGGCGACTAGCACAGATACGCAGTATTTT.

The chain has TRBV5-1 and TRBJ2-5; D is perhaps TRBD2 (6 bases). The CDR3 has 16 amino acids. V was trimmed by 0 bases and J by 5 bases, leaving 17 bases between them. CDR1 and CDR2 from the germline V gene are SGHRS and YFSETQ. The CDR3 nucleotides read TGCGCCAGCAGCTTGGACATCGGCCTTGCGGGGGAGACCCAGTACTTC. It codes for CASSLDIGLAGETQYF. Full variable domain (outside the CDR3, taken from reference TRBV5-1 and TRBJ2-5): KAGVTQTPRYLIKTRGQQVTLSCSPISGHRSVSWYQQTPGQGLQFLFEYFSETQRNKGNFPGRFSGRQFSNSRSEMNVSTLELGDSALYLCASSLDIGLAGETQYFGPGTRLLVL.

This clonotype was recorded at least ten times. The chain carries TRBV29-1 and TRBJ2-7; weak D call: TRBD1 (6 bases). Looked up from germline, CDR1 is SQVTM and CDR2 is ANQGSEA. The CDR3 runs 14 residues. V lost 4 bases to trimming and J lost 0 bases, with 13 bases between them. In DNA, the CDR3 is TGCAGCGTTGGGGGGACAATTAACTCCTACGAGCAGTACTTC. Its translation: CSVGGTINSYEQYF.

The table lists this clonotype with many counts. The V call is TRBV4-1, the J call TRBJ2-3; D remains unclear. Germline lookup yields CDR1 MGHRA and CDR2 YSYEKL. The CDR3 runs 13 residues. V lost 1 base and J lost 2, with 4 bases in between. CDR3 loop: CASSQVPTDTQYF. The CDR3 nucleotides read TGCGCCAGCAGCCAAGTACCCACAGATACGCAGTATTTT.

The J gene is TRBJ1-2, the V gene TRBV5-1; TRBD1 matches at 9 bases. V lost 3 bases, J lost 2 bases, and 5 bases stayed unmatched. The germline V gene encodes CDR1 SGHRS and CDR2 YFSETQ. The CDR3 is 15 residues long. The CDR3 loop reads CASSWDRALNYGYTF. The CDR3, as DNA: TGCGCCAGCAGCTGGGACAGGGCGCTGAACTATGGCTACACCTTC.

This clonotype has ten or more counts. This chain uses TRBV24-1 with TRBJ2-1; perhaps D is TRBD1 or TRBD2 (6 bases each). V was cut by 10 bases and J by 1 base, with 19 bases left in between. This CDR3 contains 16 residues. Looked up from germline, CDR1 is KGHDR and CDR2 is SFDVKD. The CDR3 sequence: CATGGIGQTSYNEQFF. The CDR3 DNA sequence: TGTGCCACGGGGGGTATTGGACAGACGTCCTACAATGAGCAGTTCTTC.

This sequence joins TRBV10-3 and TRBJ2-1; D perhaps matches TRBD1 (6 bases). Germline V gene data show CDR1 as ENHRY and CDR2 as SYGVKD. Trimming pared 2 bases from V and 7 bases from J, leaving 18 bases between. There are 16 residues in the CDR3. The CDR3 DNA reads TGTGCCATCAGTGAGGCAGGGGCTCCGTTAAAGAATGAGCAGTTCTTC. This encodes CAISEAGAPLKNEQFF.

The rearrangement joins TRBV4-3 to TRBJ2-3; 11 bases are a match to TRBD1. Losses at the gene ends were 4 bases for V and 6 bases for J; bases not matched to a gene: 6. The germline V gene has CDR1 LGHNA and CDR2 YSLEER. This CDR3 has 15 amino acids. The CDR3 loop is CASSPGQGAPDTQYF. CDR3 DNA sequence: TGCGCCAGCAGCCCCGGACAGGGGGCGCCGGATACGCAGTATTTT.

In regard to this clonotype: A read error may explain this, as a much larger clone is one base away. The rearrangement uses TRBV5-5 and TRBJ2-3; TRBD2 aligns across 11 bases. The CDR3 covers 17 residues. Germline CDR1 reads SGHKS; CDR2 reads YYEKEE (reference sequence). For the CDR3, the DNA is TGTGCCATCAGCCCCGGGGTAGCGGGGGGGCTAGTAGATACGCAGTATTTT. It yields the protein CAISPGVAGGLVDTQYF.

This clonotype came up a few times. The genes are TRBV2 and TRBJ1-1, with TRBD1 as a possible D gene (5 bases). This CDR3 is built from 16 residues. The ends were cut back, 1 base at V and 4 bases at J, with 16 bases in the middle. Germline CDR1 SNHLY, CDR2 FYNNEI. The CDR3 reads CASSEGVGRAFTEAFF. The CDR3 DNA reads as TGTGCCAGCAGTGAAGGCGTGGGCAGGGCCTTCACTGAAGCTTTCTTT.

This clonotype was recorded many times. The V call is TRBV2, the J call TRBJ2-1, with D maybe TRBD1 (5 bases). The CDR3 runs to 15 residues. Germline V gives CDR1 SNHLY, CDR2 FYNNEI. V was clipped by 2 bases and J by 5 bases, with 13 bases between them. The CDR3 nucleotides read TGTGCCAGCAGTGAATACCGACAGTTAAACAATGAGCAGTTCTTC. Protein: CASSEYRQLNNEQFF.

This clonotype was detected many times. V usage is TRBV29-1 and J usage is TRBJ2-7; 7 nucleotides align to TRBD1. This CDR3 is 13 amino acids long. Germline lookup yields CDR1 SQVTM and CDR2 ANQGSEA. V dropped 4 bases and J dropped 2; count of bases not matched to a gene: 5. The CDR3 nucleotides are TGCAGCGTTGTCGGGCAGGGGGCCTACGAGCAGTACTTC. The encoded protein is CSVVGQGAYEQYF.

Ten or more counts support this clonotype. The genes are TRBV4-1 and TRBJ1-4; D gene ambiguous. The CDR3 has 15 residues. Trimming stripped 1 base from V and 0 bases from J, with 6 bases between. Germline CDR1 and CDR2: MGHRA and YSYEKL. The CDR3 region is CASSQAPATNEKLFF. The CDR3 bases are TGCGCCAGCAGCCAAGCCCCGGCAACTAATGAAAAACTGTTTTTT.

Many counts were recorded for this clonotype. V and J are TRBV6-2 or TRBV6-3 and TRBJ2-7; possibly TRBD1 or TRBD2 for D (5 bases each). The V gene's germline CDR1 is MNHEY and CDR2 SVGEGT. CDR3 length: 13 amino acids. Between the trimmed V and J ends, which lost 6 bases and 4 bases, there was a span of 13 bases. CDR3 region: CASSGSGAYEQYV. Here the CDR3 DNA reads TGTGCCAGCAGCGGATCCGGGGCGTACGAGCAGTACGTC.

Ten or more counts support this clonotype. V is TRBV27 and J is TRBJ1-2; D call uncertain. V was trimmed by 0 bases and J by 4 bases, leaving 6 bases between them. CDR1 is MNHEY and CDR2 is SMNVEV in the germline V gene (reference sequence). The CDR3 consists of 13 residues. The CDR3 bases are TGTGCCAGCAGTTTATCTGACGGCTATGGCTACACCTTC. This gives the protein CASSLSDGYGYTF.

The table lists this clonotype with many counts. V gene TRBV4-3 combines with J gene TRBJ2-6; D gene unclear. In germline, CDR1 is LGHNA, CDR2 YSLEER. The CDR3 covers 16 residues. V was cut by 0 bases and J by 1 base, with 7 bases left in between. For the CDR3, the DNA is TGCGCCAGCAGCCAAGATCTTGGGTCTGGGGCCAACGTCCTGACTTTC. Translating gives CASSQDLGSGANVLTF.

In its sample, this clonotype was seen many times. The V gene is TRBV7-6, the J gene TRBJ1-3, with D maybe TRBD1 (6 bases). From germline, CDR1 is SGHVS and CDR2 FNYEAQ. The CDR3 is 16 amino acids. V lost 2 bases and J 0 bases, leaving 11 bases between the germline ends. The DNA of the CDR3 is TGTGCCAGCAGCTTACTTCTACAGGGCTCTGGAAACACCATATATTTT. Residues: CASSLLLQGSGNTIYF.

This clonotype was detected many times. This chain connects TRBV12-3 or TRBV12-4 to TRBJ2-1; D not certain. The CDR3 runs 13 residues. The V and J ends lost 6 bases and 3 bases respectively, with 9 bases between them. The CDR3 DNA reads as TGTGCCAGCAGCCATCCCATCTACAATGAGCAGTTCTTC. It is translated as CASSHPIYNEQFF.

This clonotype was found many times. The V gene is TRBV6-2 or TRBV6-3, the J gene TRBJ1-2; 7 bases are shared with TRBD1. V lost 0 bases to trimming and J lost 7 bases; unmatched junction nucleotides: 11. Germline-derived CDR1 and CDR2 are MNHEY and SVGEGT. CDR3 length: 16 amino acids. The CDR3 bases are TGTGCCAGCAGTTACTCCCCCATCGACAGGGTTTCTGGCTACACCTTC. This translates into CASSYSPIDRVSGYTF.

This clonotype was counted between two and nine times. This sequence joins TRBV9 and TRBJ2-1; 8 bases are a match to TRBD2. CDR1 and CDR2 (germline): SGDLS, YYNGEE. The CDR3 spans 18 residues. The V and J ends lost 0 bases and 0 bases, in that order; junction bases with no gene match: 8. The DNA of the CDR3 is TGTGCCAGCAGCGTAGCCTCTAGCGGGTTAAGCTCCTACAATGAGCAGTTCTTC. It yields the protein CASSVASSGLSSYNEQFF.

This chain connects TRBV4-1 to TRBJ2-7; D is unclear. Germline loops: CDR1 MGHRA, CDR2 YSYEKL. V lost 1 base and J lost 6, with 16 bases in between. The CDR3 loop spans 15 amino acids. CDR3 region: CASSQAGGPTPEQYF. DNA of the CDR3: TGCGCCAGCAGCCAAGCAGGCGGACCCACGCCCGAGCAGTACTTC.

This clonotype occurred a few times. V gene TRBV19 combines with J gene TRBJ2-7; 11 bases agree with TRBD1. Germline V gives CDR1 LNHDA, CDR2 SQIVND (reference sequence). V was clipped by 1 base and J by 3 bases; unmatched bases: 5. This CDR3 comprises 16 residues. CDR3 bases: TGTGCCAGTAGTATAGGTCGGACAGGGGGCTTCTACGAGCAGTACTTC. Translating it yields CASSIGRTGGFYEQYF.

At least ten counts were recorded for this clonotype. The chain uses TRBV4-3 and TRBJ2-2; D not resolved. In germline, CDR1 is LGHNA, CDR2 YSLEER. V was cut by 0 bases and J by 1 base, with 15 bases left in between. This CDR3 contains 18 residues. This CDR3 reads CASSQDQALGLNTGELFF. DNA for the CDR3: TGCGCCAGCAGCCAAGATCAGGCCCTCGGATTGAACACCGGGGAGCTGTTTTTT.

This clonotype was seen at least ten times. The genes are TRBV11-1 and TRBJ2-2, with D possibly TRBD1 on 6 matching bases. Germline V gene data show CDR1 as SGHAT and CDR2 as FQDESV (reference sequence). Between the trimmed V and J ends, which lost 4 bases and 8 bases, there was a span of 29 bases. CDR3 length: 19 amino acids. As DNA, the CDR3 is TGTGCCAGCAGCTCCACGGAGTTGGAGACAGGCGTGCAGTGGGGGGAGCTGTTTTTT. Translation: CASSSTELETGVQWGELFF.